The 8 T cell receptor beta chains in this list originate from one sample, sequenced in a study of T cell repertoires in ileal Crohn's disease. The repertoire was sequenced with immunoSEQ multiplex PCR; TCRdb's copy has only in-frame clones and lacks some. The sample contains several thousand clones, around 82% of which appear only once. The sample was ileal tissue. These receptors were collected from an adult with Crohn's disease.

A remark on this clone: The sample holds other DNA sequences that translate to the same CDR3. The chain uses TRBV27 and TRBJ2-3; maybe TRBD2 (5 bases). Germline values: CDR1 MNHEY, CDR2 SMNVEV (reference sequence). The V end was cut by 1 base, the J end by 1 base, with 9 bases between. This CDR3 contains 15 residues. The CDR3, as DNA: TGTGCCAGCAGTTTATATCGGGGAGGCACAGATACGCAGTATTTT. This sequence encodes CASSLYRGGTDTQYF.

The chain couples TRBV6-1 to TRBJ1-5; D is possibly TRBD1 (5 bases). The V and J ends lost 3 bases and 6 bases respectively, with 12 bases between them. This CDR3 has 14 amino acids. Germline V CDR1 and CDR2: MNHNS, SASEGT. The CDR3: CASSDRDWGQPQHF. The CDR3 DNA follows: TGTGCCAGCAGTGACAGGGACTGGGGTCAGCCCCAGCATTTT.

V gene TRBV11-2 combines with J gene TRBJ2-7; tentative D call: TRBD2 (6 bases). This CDR3 spans 16 amino acids. The germline V gene encodes CDR1 SGHAT and CDR2 FQNNGV. V gave up 4 bases and J gave up 7 bases, with 23 bases separating them. The DNA of the CDR3 is TGTGCCAGCAGCTCCCGGGACTCGCTGTTTTTGGTTGAGCAGTACGTC. The encoded protein is CASSSRDSLFLVEQYV.

The V call is TRBV15, the J call TRBJ2-5; 7 bases agree with TRBD2. The germline CDR1 and CDR2 sequences are LNHNV and YYDKDF (reference sequence). V lost 0 bases, J lost 4 bases, and 2 bases stayed unmatched. The CDR3 is 14 residues long. The CDR3 is CATSRDRLAETQYF. CDR3 bases: TGTGCCACCAGCAGAGATCGACTAGCAGAGACCCAGTACTTC. Full variable domain (outside the CDR3, taken from reference TRBV15 and TRBJ2-5): DAMVIQNPRYQVTQFGKPVTLSCSQTLNHNVMYWYQQKSSQAPKLLFHYYDKDFNNEADTPDNFQSRRPNTSFCFLDIRSPGLGDTAMYLCATSRDRLAETQYFGPGTRLLVL.

The J gene is TRBJ2-1, the V gene TRBV6-1, with 10 bases fitting TRBD1. The CDR3 covers 18 residues. J was trimmed by 7 bases and V by 2 bases; bases with no gene match: 14. Germline loops: CDR1 MNHNS, CDR2 SASEGT. CDR3 DNA sequence: TGTGCCAGCAGTGAACCACAGACAGGGGGCAAAGTAGCAAATGAGCAGTTCTTC. Translation: CASSEPQTGGKVANEQFF.

The chain has TRBV30 and TRBJ2-1; the match to TRBD2 covers 14 bases. V lost 5 bases to trimming and J lost 2 bases; unmatched junction nucleotides: 11. This CDR3 has 18 amino acids. Germline V gene data show CDR1 as GTSNPN and CDR2 as SVGIG (reference sequence). CDR3 nucleotides: TGTGCCTGGGAACCCCGAGGGGGACTAGCGGGAGCCTACAATGAGCAGTTCTTC. This encodes CAWEPRGGLAGAYNEQFF.

CDR3 DNA: TGTGCCAGCAGTTTAATTTTTACAGGGCGGAACACTGAAGCTTTCTTT. It is translated as CASSLIFTGRNTEAFF. The chain has TRBV27 and TRBJ1-1; TRBD1 is a possible D gene (6 bases). Germline V lookup: CDR1 MNHEY, CDR2 SMNVEV (reference sequence). CDR3 length: 16 residues. V was cut by 2 bases and J by 1 base, with 14 bases left in between.

This clone was seen only a few times. This chain joins TRBV29-1 and TRBJ2-1; 7 bases align to TRBD2. Germline assignment: CDR1 SQVTM and CDR2 ANQGSEA. The CDR3 runs 13 residues. The V and J ends lost 2 bases and 4 bases, in that order; junction bases with no gene match: 2. The CDR3 coding sequence is TGCAGCGTTGAACTGGGAGGGTACAATGAGCAGTTCTTC. Protein: CSVELGGYNEQFF.